Detailed here is one T cell receptor beta chain. Its recognized antigen is unknown. No much larger clone exists at a distance of one base, and base qualities are not known. This sample is part of a study of CD8 T cells in Susac syndrome (dated by TCRdb to the late 2010s). The study in broad terms: Repertoire sequencing was used to test whether CD8+ T cell activation and differentiation in Susac syndrome was antigen driven. The study compared CD8+ T cell repertoire clonality among roughly eleven healthy donors, around 14 Susac syndrome patients and fewer than 19 multiple sclerosis patients.

RNA was extracted with the RNeasy kit and about 0.5 to 1 ug was reverse transcribed using random hexamers. TCR beta CDR3 regions were amplified with the immunoSEQ multiplex PCR assay covering 54 Vbeta and 13 Jbeta segments. PCR amplification bias was corrected using a synthetic template baseline for primer optimization and computational correction. Turning to the authors' computational methods: Reads were annotated to V, D and J genes per IMGT and analyzed with immunoSEQ Analyzer, keeping only productive sequences. To calculate clonality, Shannon entropy was normalized by log2 of the number of productive unique sequences and then subtracted from one. Public and private clones were assessed among the 100 most prevalent clones of each patient and control. A clone was defined as Susac-specific if it was absent from the healthy and MS cohorts, from approximately 980 published viral clones and from other ImmuneACCESS disease sequences. TCRdb took the public reads, trimmed them with fastp at Q25, ran MiXCR for clone calling and kept in-frame beta chains. One record per CDR3 amino acid sequence lists the most common genes and DNA. These V and J calls originate from TCRdb's pipeline instead of the authors' own analysis. This sample holds around 280,000 distinct CDR3 sequences; approximately 84% were observed only once. Approximately 0.12% of the sample is held by the ten biggest clonotypes.

Study-wide conclusions, independent of this receptor: The study acknowledged that relatively few individuals were included in the TCR sequencing and HLA analysis.

The CDR3 measures 17 amino acids from cysteine to phenylalanine. Of the read, only the CDR3 DNA is kept; its 51 bases are in frame from base 1. Taken from the germline V gene (reference sequence), the CDR1 and CDR2 loops are LNHNV and YYDKDF. V loses 6 bases, J loses 4 bases, and the germline ends lie 23 bases apart. High-throughput TCR beta sequencing profiled peripheral blood CD8+ and CD4+ T cells from healthy donors, Susac syndrome patients and multiple sclerosis patients. Multiple sclerosis controls were treatment-naive patients with stable or active relapsing-remitting disease fulfilling revised McDonald criteria. Bulk CD8+ and CD4+ T cells were purified by magnetic negative isolation, while CD8+ TEMRA cells were enriched using FACS. Blood was collected in EDTA tubes and processed within 24 hours, with PBMCs isolated through density gradient centrifugation. PBMCs intended for TCR sequencing were cryopreserved in liquid nitrogen and thawed later in a water bath at 37 degrees C. A purity of at least 90% was achieved for sorted or isolated CD4+, CD8+ and CD8+ TEMRA cells.

Material: CD8+ T cells from PBMCs. This receptor chain uses TRBV15 and TRBJ2-3, with a tentative D gene TRBD2 over 7 matching bases. This TCR derives from a human donor with multiple sclerosis. The CDR3 protein: CATRGPRGREIADTQYF. In nucleotides, the sequence is TGTGCCACCAGAGGTCCTCGGGGGCGGGAGATTGCAGATACGCAGTATTTT.